The clone carrying this T cell receptor (beta chain) was detected a few times. This specimen belongs to a study of naive and memory T cell subsets. An equimolar mix of two oligonucleotides served as the beta constant-region primer for TRBC1 and TRBC2. One entry per CDR3 protein results from TCRdb running MiXCR on the UMI-ligation and nested PCR reads. The data contain roughly 20,000 distinct CDR3 sequences, 11% of them seen just once; the ten biggest clones take up 15% to 20%. Germline V CDR1 and CDR2: SGHAT, FQNNGV. This CDR3 has 17 residues. The ends lost 0 bases at V and 2 bases at J; junction bases unmatched: 7.

The chain employs TRBV11-2 and TRBJ2-7, with 10 bases identical to TRBD2. What was sequenced was central memory CD8+ T cells from blood. This clonotype was obtained from a human donor in good health. CDR3 DNA: TGTGCCAGCAGCTTAGACCCCGGGCTAGCGGGAGCCTACGAGCAGTACTTC. Protein product: CASSLDPGLAGAYEQYF.